This T cell receptor beta chain was sequenced during a study of T cell responses to AZD1222 COVID-19 vaccine. In germline, CDR1 is MNHEY, CDR2 SMNVEV (reference sequence). V dropped 2 bases and J dropped 8 bases, with 11 bases sitting between them. This CDR3 has 13 amino acids. Sequenced by immunoSEQ multiplex PCR; TCRdb stores in-frame clones only, minus some. This repertoire shows 150,000 or so clones, roughly 92% found once; its top ten account for roughly 1.3%. This receptor was identified in an adult in good health. Sequences were derived from peripheral blood, sampled on day 0 of AZD1222 vaccination. The gene calls are TRBV27 and TRBJ2-3, with no clear D. The CDR3 region is CASSLGPTGTQYF. The CDR3 region has the DNA TGTGCCAGCAGTTTAGGCCCGACCGGTACGCAGTATTTT.